The T cell receptor (beta chain) under discussion was sequenced for a study of blood T cell repertoires in COVID-19. In the study overall: The United States, Italy and Spain supplied acute and convalescent COVID-19 samples. The cDNA or gDNA used as material had been derived from T cells, B-cell-depleted T cells, or PBMCs.

Germline CDR1 and CDR2: SNHLY and FYNNEI. The CDR3 consists of 14 residues. V lost 4 bases and J lost 0, with 10 bases in between. Original handling: Reference gene primer amplification in the assay estimated nucleated cell counts. Data came from immunoSEQ multiplex PCR; TCRdb stores just in-frame clones and leaves some out. The V and J calls and clone size were taken over from that table, and D and trimming were inferred from the DNA. The table shows around 270,000 clones, with around 89% occurring only once. Sequencing was performed on peripheral blood. The V call is TRBV2, the J call TRBJ2-7; maybe TRBD2 (5 bases). The TCR was taken from a man aged 40-50 years with acute or convalescent COVID-19. DNA for the CDR3: TGTGCCAGCAGTGTCGGACTCCTCTCCTACGAGCAGTACTTC. Its protein is CASSVGLLSYEQYF.